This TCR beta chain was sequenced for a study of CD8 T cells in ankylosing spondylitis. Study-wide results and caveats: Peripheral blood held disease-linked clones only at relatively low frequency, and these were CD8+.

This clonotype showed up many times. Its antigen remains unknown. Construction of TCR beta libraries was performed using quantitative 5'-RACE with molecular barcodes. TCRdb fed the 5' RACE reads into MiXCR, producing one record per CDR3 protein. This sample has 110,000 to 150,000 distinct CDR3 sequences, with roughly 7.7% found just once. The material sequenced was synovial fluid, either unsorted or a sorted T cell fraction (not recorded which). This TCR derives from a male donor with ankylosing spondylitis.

This chain's CDR3 is CATSPQGGTEAFF. The CDR3, as DNA: TGTGCCACCTCGCCCCAGGGCGGCACTGAAGCTTTCTTT. This chain connects TRBV10-3 to TRBJ1-1, with a weak D call TRBD1 (5 bases). V shed 10 bases and J shed 4 bases, with 16 bases lying between them. The CDR3 spans 13 residues. The germline gives CDR1 ENHRY, CDR2 SYGVKD.